The rows below give T cell receptor beta chains drawn from one sample of a study of cytomegalovirus exposure and HLA in healthy donors. The protocol was immunoSEQ multiplex PCR, while the TCRdb copy is restricted to in-frame clones and leaves out a portion. This repertoire shows more than 130,000 clones, 88% found once; its top ten account for 7.5% to 8.5%. The sample was PBMCs. Receptor source: a woman aged 18-35 years in good health and CMV-seropositive. The CDR3 runs from the conserved cysteine through the conserved F or W. Clone size is stated in some rows and not others, as once, few, many or a class when expanded.

CDR3: CASSRQGASETQYF; V: TRBV19; length: 14; size: -; J: TRBJ2-5
CDR3: CAWSASPGGEGTQYF; V: TRBV30; length: 15; size: -; J: TRBJ2-3
CDR3: CASSPQLGGDTEAFF; V: TRBV18; length: 15; size: -; J: TRBJ1-1
CDR3: CASSEYRRVGAYSPLHF; V: TRBV6-1; length: 17; size: many; J: TRBJ1-6
CDR3: CAIRGTGSVGYEQYF; V: TRBV10-3; length: 15; size: -; J: TRBJ2-7
CDR3: CACLLGTKGQTSMNTEAFF; V: TRBV30; length: 19; size: -; J: TRBJ1-1
CDR3: CASSPRGTGGSRTEAFF; V: TRBV9; length: 17; size: -; J: TRBJ1-1
CDR3: CASSYGGNSYNEQFF; V: TRBV6-5; length: 15; size: -; J: TRBJ2-1
CDR3: CSVEDLDSSYNEQFF; V: TRBV29-1; length: 15; size: -; J: TRBJ2-1
CDR3: CASSLEAGRPNEQFF; V: TRBV7-2; length: 15; size: -; J: TRBJ2-1
CDR3: CASRSEGRGGGYTF; V: TRBV28; length: 14; size: -; J: TRBJ1-2
CDR3: CASSLDPSGSYEQYF; V: TRBV13; length: 15; size: -; J: TRBJ2-7
CDR3: CASRSGGRITSGELFF; V: TRBV28; length: 16; size: -; J: TRBJ2-2
CDR3: CASTQGRGSNTEAFF; V: TRBV4-3; length: 15; size: -; J: TRBJ1-1
CDR3: CASSQRGPSGSIVYEQFF; V: TRBV7-3; length: 18; size: -; J: TRBJ2-1
CDR3: CASSLNMNPGETQYF; V: TRBV5-1; length: 15; size: -; J: TRBJ2-5
CDR3: CASSLTRLAGGQNEQFF; V: TRBV7-3; length: 17; size: -; J: TRBJ2-1
CDR3: CASSGTSAYNEQFF; V: TRBV4-1; length: 14; size: -; J: TRBJ2-1
CDR3: CASSRTGPRQPQHF; V: TRBV11-2; length: 14; size: -; J: TRBJ1-5
CDR3: CASSLWLRPGFAYGYTF; V: TRBV5-6; length: 17; size: -; J: TRBJ1-2
CDR3: CASSSPEGRNSPLHF; V: TRBV28; length: 15; size: -; J: TRBJ1-6
CDR3: CASSFRGMGAGTEAFF; V: TRBV11-2; length: 16; size: few; J: TRBJ1-1
CDR3: CAISSSYEQYF; V: TRBV10-3; length: 11; size: -; J: TRBJ2-7
CDR3: CATSPVRVGESNQPQHF; V: TRBV15; length: 17; size: -; J: TRBJ1-5
CDR3: CASSLPGDRTTDTQYF; V: TRBV7-2; length: 16; size: -; J: TRBJ2-3
CDR3: CATSRVMGQADPGLSGNTIYF; V: TRBV15; length: 21; size: -; J: TRBJ1-3
CDR3: CASSDQGQDSPLHF; V: TRBV5-4; length: 14; size: few; J: TRBJ1-6
CDR3: CAWKVGVNTEAFF; V: TRBV30; length: 13; size: -; J: TRBJ1-1
CDR3: CASSVPGQGFSYEQYF; V: TRBV2; length: 16; size: -; J: TRBJ2-7
CDR3: CASSQDRGGNTEAFF; V: TRBV4-3; length: 15; size: -; J: TRBJ1-1
CDR3: CASSVDPSQTGELFF; V: TRBV9; length: 15; size: -; J: TRBJ2-2
CDR3: CASSWTPTGELFF; V: TRBV27; length: 13; size: -; J: TRBJ2-2
CDR3: CASSLDGTTNEKLFF; V: TRBV7-9; length: 15; size: -; J: TRBJ1-4
CDR3: CASSGKMGLDSGEQYF; V: TRBV5-4; length: 16; size: once; J: TRBJ2-7
CDR3: CASSHYTGGRNTEAFF; V: TRBV7-9; length: 16; size: -; J: TRBJ1-1
CDR3: CASSFLRSNTEAFF; V: TRBV5-5; length: 14; size: -; J: TRBJ1-1
CDR3: CASSDGADKNIQYF; V: TRBV6-4; length: 14; size: -; J: TRBJ2-4
CDR3: CASSPGLLTDTQYF; V: TRBV7-6; length: 14; size: once; J: TRBJ2-3
CDR3: CASYPWREADTGELFF; V: TRBV30; length: 16; size: -; J: TRBJ2-2
CDR3: CASSAPKQANTGELFF; V: TRBV9; length: 16; size: -; J: TRBJ2-2
CDR3: CASSIGGRVHEQYF; V: TRBV19; length: 14; size: -; J: TRBJ2-7
CDR3: CASSQAKGSGETQYF; V: TRBV4-2; length: 15; size: -; J: TRBJ2-5